A selection of T cell receptor beta chains follows, all from one sample in a study of T cells in Graves' hyperthyroidism and ophthalmopathy. In TCRdb, the multiplex PCR reads were re-called with MiXCR into one record per CDR3 protein. This sample yields 530,000 or so distinct CDR3 sequences, of which roughly 50% are seen a single time; about 8% belongs to the top ten. Material: peripheral blood or thyroid tissue (not recorded which). The source of these receptors is a woman between 18 and 29 years old with Graves' hyperthyroidism. Each CDR3 is given with its conserved first and last residue. The order of the fields is clone size, D gene, J gene, V gene, CDR3 length, CDR3 DNA, CDR3 protein. A D gene is named only where the DNA matches it firmly. The size entry is marked missing in some rows and otherwise reads once, few, many or a size class.

NA	TRBD1	TRBJ2-7	TRBV6-5	15	TGTGCCAGCAGTTACAGGACAGGGTGGATCTACGAGCAGTACTTC	CASSYRTGWIYEQYF
NA	TRBD2	TRBJ2-2	TRBV10-2	16	TGTGCCAGCGGGCGGACTAGCGGGAGTGGTACCGGGGAGCTGTTTTTT	CASGRTSGSGTGELFF
NA	NA	TRBJ2-7	TRBV20-1	13	TGCAGCTTGAAGGGGGGGGATGCCTACGAGCAGTACTTC	CSLKGGDAYEQYF
many	NA	TRBJ1-2	TRBV7-3	14	TGTGCCAGCAGCCCGGTCGGGGGGGCTGGGGGCTACACCTTC	CASSPVGGAGGYTF
NA	NA	TRBJ1-1	TRBV20-1	15	TGCAGTGCTTACACCGGGACTGACGCCTACAATGAAGCTTTCTTT	CSAYTGTDAYNEAFF
NA	NA	TRBJ1-2	TRBV25-1	14	NA	CACSARSGEVGYTF
NA	TRBD2	TRBJ2-3	TRBV12-3/TRBV12-4	15	TGTGCCAGCAGTGTTAGCGGGAGGGGCACAGAAACGCAGTATTTT	CASSVSGRGTETQYF
NA	NA	TRBJ1-2	TRBV11-3	13	TGTGCCAGCAGCACAAGAAGTAACTATGGCTACACCTTC	CASSTRSNYGYTF
NA	NA	TRBJ2-6	TRBV15	16	TGTGCCACCAGCAGCTTTGCTCCCCCTGGGGCCAACGTCCTGACTTTC	CATSSFAPPGANVLTF
NA	TRBD2	TRBJ2-7	TRBV24-1	16	TGTGCCACCAGTGAGCCATCGACTAGCGGGAGCTACGAGCAGTACTTC	CATSEPSTSGSYEQYF
NA	TRBD2	TRBJ2-1	TRBV29-1	17	TGCAGCGTTGCCGGACTAGCGGGAGGTTTAGCGTACAATGAGCAGTTCTTC	CSVAGLAGGLAYNEQFF
NA	NA	TRBJ2-3	TRBV7-3	14	TGTGCCAGCAGCGAACAGGGGGGGTTGGATACGCAGTATTTT	CASSEQGGLDTQYF
NA	NA	TRBJ1-3	TRBV12-3/TRBV12-4	18	TGTGCCAGCAGTTTACGGTCCAGGGTAAACCGGTTCGGAAACACCATATATTTT	CASSLRSRVNRFGNTIYF
NA	NA	TRBJ2-7	TRBV5-1	14	TGCGCCAGCAGCGAGTGGGACGGCGTCTACGAGCAGTACTTC	CASSEWDGVYEQYF
NA	NA	TRBJ1-2	TRBV6-5	14	TGTGCCAGCAGTTACGGCCTGATGGGGTATGGCTACACCTTC	CASSYGLMGYGYTF
few	NA	TRBJ1-6	TRBV5-8	15	TGTGCCAGCAGCTTGGGGATAGGGAAAAATTCACCCCTCCACTTT	CASSLGIGKNSPLHF
NA	NA	TRBJ1-1	TRBV7-2	16	TGTGCCAGCAGCTTAGGGGGCAGGAACCCCCACACTGAAGCTTTCTTT	CASSLGGRNPHTEAFF
NA	NA	TRBJ2-7	TRBV7-2	14	TGTGCCAGCAGCCTACAGGCCAGACCCTACAAGCAGTACTTC	CASSLQARPYKQYF
NA	TRBD2	TRBJ2-7	TRBV29-1	13	TGCAGCTTAGTTAGCGGGGCACTCTACGAGCAGTACTTC	CSLVSGALYEQYF
NA	NA	TRBJ1-5	TRBV7-2	15	TGTGCCAGCAGCTTAGAGAGTTGGAGCAATCAGCCCCAGCATTTT	CASSLESWSNQPQHF
many	TRBD2	TRBJ2-2	TRBV12-3/TRBV12-4	15	TGTGCCAGCAGTTTAAGAGCGGGAGGCGACCGGGAGCTGTTTTTT	CASSLRAGGDRELFF
once	TRBD1	TRBJ1-1	TRBV2	16	TGTGCCAGCAGTGCGGACAGGTCTTCTATAATGACTGAAGCTTTCTTT	CASSADRSSIMTEAFF
NA	TRBD2	TRBJ2-3	TRBV7-8	15	TGTGCCAGCAGCTTAGGAGCGGGAATAGCAGATACGCAGTATTTT	CASSLGAGIADTQYF
many	NA	TRBJ1-5	TRBV5-1	15	TGCGCCAGCAGCTTGGATGGGTGGGGGAAGCAGCCCCAGCATTTT	CASSLDGWGKQPQHF
NA	NA	TRBJ1-6	TRBV10-3	12	TGTGCCATCAGTGACCGGGAATCACCCCTCCACTTT	CAISDRESPLHF
many	NA	TRBJ2-7	TRBV20-1	14	TGCAGTGCTGATATGGGGGGAAATGCCTACGAGCAGTACTTC	CSADMGGNAYEQYF
NA	TRBD1	TRBJ1-2	TRBV12-3/TRBV12-4	13	TGTGCCAGCAGTCGTCAGGGGGTAGCTGGCTACACCTTC	CASSRQGVAGYTF
many	NA	TRBJ1-3	TRBV7-2	16	TGTGCCAGCAGCTTTTCACTCACTAGCTCTGGAAACACCATATATTTT	CASSFSLTSSGNTIYF
NA	NA	TRBJ2-2	TRBV12-3/TRBV12-4	13	TGTGCCAGCAGTACCCGGGGTAGCCGGGAGCTGTTTTTT	CASSTRGSRELFF
NA	TRBD1	TRBJ2-7	TRBV11-2	15	TGTGCCAGCAGCCCAACCGCCAGGGGGTACCACGAGCAGTACTTC	CASSPTARGYHEQYF
many	TRBD2	TRBJ2-5	TRBV9	16	TGTGCCAGCAGCCCTGGGACTAGCGGGAGTGTAGAGACCCAGTACTTC	CASSPGTSGSVETQYF
many	TRBD1	TRBJ1-5	TRBV28	15	TGTGCCAGCAGTTTGTTACAGGGGGACAATCAGCCCCAGCATTTT	CASSLLQGDNQPQHF
NA	NA	TRBJ1-2	TRBV6-2/TRBV6-3	14	TGTGCCAGCAGCTACATGAAAGTTAACTATGGCTACACCTTC	CASSYMKVNYGYTF
many	TRBD1	TRBJ1-1	TRBV7-2	14	TGTGCCAGCAGCTTAGACGGACAGGGCTCTGAAGCTTTCTTT	CASSLDGQGSEAFF
NA	NA	TRBJ2-7	TRBV2	16	TGTGCCAGCAACGTCCGGGGTGGACAAAGCAACTACGAGCAGTACTTC	CASNVRGGQSNYEQYF
NA	TRBD2	TRBJ2-3	TRBV7-9	18	TGTGCCAGCAGCTTTAGAACGTGGGGAGGGCCCTTCACAGATACGCAGTATTTT	CASSFRTWGGPFTDTQYF
many	NA	TRBJ1-2	TRBV12-3/TRBV12-4	12	TGTGCCAGCAGTTTGTCCATCTATGGCTACACCTTC	CASSLSIYGYTF
NA	TRBD1	TRBJ1-2	TRBV28	16	TGTGCCAGCAGCAGACAGGGGAGTGGTCCTAACTATGGCTACACCTTC	CASSRQGSGPNYGYTF
NA	NA	TRBJ2-1	TRBV7-2	14	TGTGCCAGCAGCTTAGTCGGGGGTTCCAATGAACAGTTCTTC	CASSLVGGSNEQFF
NA	NA	TRBJ2-5	TRBV10-3	14	TGTGCCAGCAGCCCGTTGGGCGAGGGAGAGACCCAGTACTTC	CASSPLGEGETQYF
many	TRBD1	TRBJ2-7	TRBV10-3	14	TGTGCCATCAACCCCGGGACAGGGAATGGGGAGCAGTACTTC	CAINPGTGNGEQYF
many	NA	TRBJ2-2	TRBV7-9	13	TGTGCCAGCAGACCGGACAGCCTAGGGGAGCTGTTTTTT	CASRPDSLGELFF
many	TRBD1	TRBJ1-2	TRBV19	13	TGTGCCAGTAGTAAGGGACAGACCTATGGCTACACCTTC	CASSKGQTYGYTF
NA	NA	TRBJ2-4	TRBV29-1	13	TGCAGCGTTGCACCCGGAACCAAAAACATTCAGTACTTC	CSVAPGTKNIQYF
NA	TRBD2	TRBJ2-1	TRBV20-1	13	TGCAGTGCTAGACCTAGCGGGAGCAATGAGCAGTTCTTC	CSARPSGSNEQFF
many	NA	TRBJ2-7	TRBV6-2/TRBV6-3	14	TGTGCCAGCAGCCCCGAGCGGAACTCCTACGAGCAGTACTTC	CASSPERNSYEQYF
NA	NA	TRBJ1-2	TRBV2	14	TGTGCCAGCAGTGAATCCCCGGGGCAGAATGGCTACACCTTC	CASSESPGQNGYTF
NA	NA	TRBJ2-2	TRBV7-3	14	TGTGCCGGCAGGCAACGCGCGAACACCGGGGAGCTGTTTTTT	CAGRQRANTGELFF
NA	TRBD2	TRBJ2-3	TRBV15	18	TGTGCCACCAGCAGAGACCTAGCGGGAGGAACTAGCACAGATACGCAGTATTTT	CATSRDLAGGTSTDTQYF
many	NA	TRBJ1-5	TRBV4-1	15	TGCGCCAGCAGCCAGCATGAGGATAGCAATCAGCCCCAGCATTTT	CASSQHEDSNQPQHF
NA	NA	TRBJ1-3	TRBV7-2	18	TGTGCCAGCAGCTTAGAAGCGACTGCAGGGGTGTATGGCTACACCATATATTTT	CASSLEATAGVYGYTIYF
NA	TRBD1	TRBJ2-2	TRBV24-1	16	TGTGCCACCAGTGACGCCGGGACAGGGGAGACCGGGGAGCTGTTTTTT	CATSDAGTGETGELFF
NA	TRBD1	TRBJ1-1	TRBV15	13	TGTGCCGTCGAAGACAGGGGGAACACTGAGGCTTTCTTT	CAVEDRGNTEAFF
NA	NA	TRBJ1-4	TRBV27	16	TGTGCCAGCAGTCCGTCCGCCGGGCATGGTAATGAAAAACTGTTTTTT	CASSPSAGHGNEKLFF
many	TRBD2	TRBJ2-7	TRBV2	14	TGTGCCAGCCGAGGGACTAGCGCGCCCTACGAGCAGTACTTC	CASRGTSAPYEQYF
NA	TRBD2	TRBJ2-1	TRBV20-1	13	TGCAGTGCTAGTAGCGGGAAGGTTGCTGAGCAGTTCTTC	CSASSGKVAEQFF
NA	TRBD1	TRBJ2-5	TRBV19	15	TGTGCCAGTAGCAACCGGGACAGGTCGAGCAATGAGCAGTACTTC	CASSNRDRSSNEQYF